The rows below give T cell receptor beta chains drawn from one sample of a study of T cell responses to AZD1222 COVID-19 vaccine. Libraries were prepared by immunoSEQ multiplex PCR; TCRdb keeps only in-frame clonotypes and omits some of them. The data contain about 120,000 clones, approximately 90% of them singletons. The material sequenced was peripheral blood, taken on day 0 of AZD1222 vaccination. These receptors were taken from an adult in good health. The CDR3 runs from the conserved cysteine through the conserved F or W. The D gene is left open where the match is weak. Size values are once, few and many counts, or a class for expanded clones, and some rows have none.

cdr3_nt cdr3_aa j_call d_call v_call clone_size
TGTGCCAGCAGCTTGGCCGGCGTACAAGAGACCCAGTACTTC CASSLAGVQETQYF TRBJ2-5 NA TRBV5-4 NA
TGTGCCAGCAGCTCGTTGACAGGGGCGACTAACTATGGCTACACCTTC CASSSLTGATNYGYTF TRBJ1-2 TRBD1 TRBV7-9 NA
TGCGCCAGCAACTTGGGGACGGAGCCAACTAATGAAAAACTGTTTTTT CASNLGTEPTNEKLFF TRBJ1-4 NA TRBV5-1 NA
TGTGCCAGCGGGACAGCCTACGAGCAGTACTTC CASGTAYEQYF TRBJ2-7 TRBD1 TRBV27 NA
TGCGCCAGCAGCCTCCTACCGGCGGGCCATAGTAATTCACCCCTCCACTTT CASSLLPAGHSNSPLHF TRBJ1-6 NA TRBV4-1 NA
TGTGCCAGCAGCCTGACTGGCGGCAATCAGCCCCAGCATTTT CASSLTGGNQPQHF TRBJ1-5 NA TRBV3-1/TRBV3-2 NA
TGTGCCAGTAGTATCCTCCCCACTGAAGCTTTCTTT CASSILPTEAFF TRBJ1-1 NA TRBV19 NA
TGCGCCAGCAGCTTGGCCGGGACAGGGTACGACAATGAGCAGTTCTTC CASSLAGTGYDNEQFF TRBJ2-1 TRBD1 TRBV5-1 few
TGCGCCAGCAGCCAAGTCAGGGGGCGTAATCAGCCCCAGCATTTT CASSQVRGRNQPQHF TRBJ1-5 TRBD1 TRBV4-1 NA
TGTGCCAGCTCCCGGGATGAGACAGGGGGGATCTTC CASSRDETGGIF TRBJ1-2 TRBD1 TRBV18 few
TGTGCCAGCAGTTACGGGGGGGGAGGACTTCAGCCCCAGCATTTT CASSYGGGGLQPQHF TRBJ1-5 NA TRBV6-2/TRBV6-3 NA
TGTGCCAGTAAACCGGGACGGGCTAACTATGGCTACACCTTC CASKPGRANYGYTF TRBJ1-2 NA TRBV19 NA
TGTGCCAGCAGCGGGACGACAGGAGAGACCCAGTACTTC CASSGTTGETQYF TRBJ2-5 NA TRBV9 NA
TGTGCCAGCAGTGAATTCCCCGTGTCGTGGGGGAATGAAAAACTGTTTTTT CASSEFPVSWGNEKLFF TRBJ1-4 NA TRBV25-1 NA
TGCGCCAGCAGCCCCTCTCGATTCCTTAATTCACCCCTCCACTTT CASSPSRFLNSPLHF TRBJ1-6 NA TRBV4-3 NA
TGTGCCAGTAGTATTGGGCGGGATGAGCAGTTCTTC CASSIGRDEQFF TRBJ2-1 NA TRBV19 NA
TGCGCCAGCAGTGATAGTATAGCCCGATACAATGAGCAGTTCTTC CASSDSIARYNEQFF TRBJ2-1 NA TRBV10-2 NA
TGCGCCAGCAGCCCCCTCGGGGGGCGTTACACCATATATTTT CASSPLGGRYTIYF TRBJ1-3 NA TRBV5-1 once
TGTGCCAGCACCTTGGGGTGGGGAGACTACGAGCAGTACTTC CASTLGWGDYEQYF TRBJ2-7 NA TRBV19 NA
TGTGCCAGCAGCCAAGGTTCCCAAGAGACCCAGTACTTC CASSQGSQETQYF TRBJ2-5 NA TRBV4-2 NA
TGCGCCAGCAGCTTGGGATGGCGGGATGACGAGCAGTACTTC CASSLGWRDDEQYF TRBJ2-7 NA TRBV5-1 NA
TGCGCCAGCAGCCCGGACAGGGTGAACTATGGCTACACCTTC CASSPDRVNYGYTF TRBJ1-2 TRBD1 TRBV4-3 NA
TGTGCCAGCAGCTTGGGACAGGGGGCCGTCACTGAAGCTTTCTTT CASSLGQGAVTEAFF TRBJ1-1 TRBD1 TRBV7-3 NA
TGTGCCAGCAGCCAGGGGAGTACGCAGTATTTT CASSQGSTQYF TRBJ2-3 NA TRBV27 once
TGTGCCAGCAGTTACTCGCAGGGGGGTCGAGAGACCCAGTACTTC CASSYSQGGRETQYF TRBJ2-5 NA TRBV6-5 NA
TGCGCCAGCAGCTTGCAGGGGGACTACACCTTC CASSLQGDYTF TRBJ1-2 TRBD1 TRBV5-1 once
TGCGCCAGCAGCTTGGTAGGACAGCTGAATGGCTACACCTTC CASSLVGQLNGYTF TRBJ1-2 NA TRBV5-1 NA
TGTGCCAGCAGCTTAAGACAGGGGTGTAACTATGGCTACACCTTC CASSLRQGCNYGYTF TRBJ1-2 NA TRBV21-1 NA
TGTGCCAGCAGTTTAGGACGGGACTATGGCTACACCTTC CASSLGRDYGYTF TRBJ1-2 NA TRBV12-3/TRBV12-4 NA
TGTGCCAGCAGTTACTCGAGGCAGGGTTGGACGTATGGCTACACCTTC CASSYSRQGWTYGYTF TRBJ1-2 NA TRBV6-5 NA
TGTGCCAGCAGCCCGCCTAGCTCAGCTAACTATGGCTACACCTTC CASSPPSSANYGYTF TRBJ1-2 NA TRBV7-8 NA
TGTGCCAGCAGTGACAGGTGGGAGACCCAGTACTTC CASSDRWETQYF TRBJ2-5 NA TRBV6-1 NA
TGTGCCAGCAGCCAAGATGGCACCTCTGGAAACACCATATATTTT CASSQDGTSGNTIYF TRBJ1-3 NA TRBV3-1/TRBV3-2 few
TGTGCCAGCAGTCGTGGGACGGTTGGAAACACCATATATTTT CASSRGTVGNTIYF TRBJ1-3 NA TRBV6-5 NA
TGTGCCAGCAGCTTAGGGGCGGGAGAAGAGACCCAGTACTTC CASSLGAGEETQYF TRBJ2-5 TRBD2 TRBV7-2 NA
TGTGCCAGCAGCCAAGATCAAGGTAGCAATCAGCCCCAGCATTTT CASSQDQGSNQPQHF TRBJ1-5 NA TRBV4-2 NA
TGTGCCAGCAGTTTCAGGGATGGCTACACCTTC CASSFRDGYTF TRBJ1-2 NA TRBV9 NA
TGTGCCAGCAGCCCGGGGGGGGGTGGCAATCAGCCCCAGCATTTT CASSPGGGGNQPQHF TRBJ1-5 NA TRBV5-4 NA
TGTGCCAGTAGTGTGGACAGGGAAGGGCATCAGCCCCAGCATTTT CASSVDREGHQPQHF TRBJ1-5 TRBD1 TRBV19 once
TGTGCCAGTAGTAGACTGCGGGGGCGTGCCGACAATGAGCAGTTCTTC CASSRLRGRADNEQFF TRBJ2-1 NA TRBV19 NA
TGTGCCAGCAGCCTCAGAGGCGGGAGCATCTACGAGCAGTACTTC CASSLRGGSIYEQYF TRBJ2-7 TRBD2 TRBV11-2 NA
TGTGCCAGCTCACCAGGCCCCCTCGGCTCTGGAAACACCATATATTTT CASSPGPLGSGNTIYF TRBJ1-3 NA TRBV18 once
TGTGCCAGCACCTGGGGTTCCATTAATTCACCCCTCCACTTT CASTWGSINSPLHF TRBJ1-6 NA TRBV7-2 NA
TGTGCCAGCAGCAGAGGGGGGAACACTGAAGCTTTCTTT CASSRGGNTEAFF TRBJ1-1 NA TRBV6-5 once
TGCGCCAGCAGCTTGTATGGCTCCAACAATGAGCAGTTCTTC CASSLYGSNNEQFF TRBJ2-1 NA TRBV5-1 NA
TGTGCCAGCAGCCGAAGGGACGAGCAGTACTTC CASSRRDEQYF TRBJ2-7 NA TRBV5-8 NA
TGCGCCAGCAGCCCCGAGCCAGCGGGAGAGATAGATGAGCAGTTCTTC CASSPEPAGEIDEQFF TRBJ2-1 TRBD2 TRBV5-1 few
TGCGCCAGTCCTCCCAAGAGTGGCAATCAGCCCCAGCATTTT CASPPKSGNQPQHF TRBJ1-5 NA TRBV10-2 NA
TGTGCCAGCAGCACTGGGACTAGCGGAAAGACCCAGTACTTC CASSTGTSGKTQYF TRBJ2-5 TRBD2 TRBV11-1 NA
TGTGCCAGCAGCTTAAGGGGCCTCACAGATACGCAGTATTTT CASSLRGLTDTQYF TRBJ2-3 NA TRBV11-2 NA
TGTGCCAGTAGTCCGAGGGGGGCAGGGGCCAACGTCCTGACTTTC CASSPRGAGANVLTF TRBJ2-6 NA TRBV19 once
TGTGCCAGCTCACCCGCCTCGGGGGAGTCGGGTTCACCCCTCCACTTT CASSPASGESGSPLHF TRBJ1-6 NA TRBV18 NA
TGTGCCAGCAGGGACAGCCAAATGAACACTGAAGCTTTCTTT CASRDSQMNTEAFF TRBJ1-1 NA TRBV2 NA
TGTGCCAGTGAACCGTTTACAGGGGGATGGCAGCCCCAGCATTTT CASEPFTGGWQPQHF TRBJ1-5 TRBD1 TRBV19 NA
TGTGCCAGCATCCCCGACAGGGGGCGTTACGAGCAGTACTTC CASIPDRGRYEQYF TRBJ2-7 TRBD1 TRBV28 few
TGTGCCAGCTCATGGACCCTGAACACTGAAGCTTTCTTT CASSWTLNTEAFF TRBJ1-1 NA TRBV12-3/TRBV12-4 NA
TGTGCCAGCAGTGACAGGCAATATCAGCCCCAGCATTTT CASSDRQYQPQHF TRBJ1-5 NA TRBV6-1 NA
TGTGCCAGCAGCGTAGGGTGGGGGCCTACCTCTGGAAACACCATATATTTT CASSVGWGPTSGNTIYF TRBJ1-3 NA TRBV9 NA
TGTGCCAGCAGCTTAAACAGGGTCATCAGTCAGCCCCAGCATTTT CASSLNRVISQPQHF TRBJ1-5 NA TRBV7-8 NA